This T cell receptor beta chain is drawn from a study of blood T cell repertoires in COVID-19. Study as a whole: There were acute and convalescent COVID-19 samples, and they came from the United States, Italy and Spain. PBMCs, B-cell-depleted T cells, or T cells were the source of the cDNA or gDNA that made up the material.

Germline lookup yields CDR1 ENHRY and CDR2 SYGVKD. Trimming cost V 6 bases and J 0 bases; bases outside gene matches: 10. The CDR3 spans 16 residues. Authors' methods: Estimation of nucleated cell counts was performed using reference gene primer amplification. Here immunoSEQ multiplex PCR was the method, and the copy in TCRdb shows in-frame clones only, minus some. Clonal size and the V and J genes are those of that table, whereas D and trimming came from the DNA. This sample has around 120,000 clones, with around 90% found just once. The TCR sequence derives from a woman aged 60 to 75 with COVID-19, enrolled during active disease. The sample taken for sequencing was peripheral blood. The V gene is TRBV10-3, the J gene TRBJ2-7, with 8 bases that match TRBD1. CDR3 in amino acids: CAIRGAGGDFSYEQYF. The CDR3 nucleotides read TGTGCCATCAGAGGAGCAGGGGGCGACTTCTCCTACGAGCAGTACTTC.